This note documents a single T cell receptor beta chain sequence. What it binds is not known. The data were obtained in a study of T cell responses to AZD1222 COVID-19 vaccine. General observations from the study: Just a handful of people given AZD1222 tested seropositive at baseline.

Libraries were prepared by immunoSEQ multiplex PCR; TCRdb keeps only in-frame clonotypes and omits some of them. The table records about 130,000 clones, over 80% of them present only once. The TCR was taken from an adult who received the AZD1222 COVID-19 vaccine. The source material was peripheral blood, sampled 28 days after the second AZD1222 dose.

This CDR3 is CASRGHVNEQFF. The CDR3 nucleotides read TGCGCCAGCAGGGGGCACGTCAATGAGCAGTTCTTC. The genes are TRBV5-1 and TRBJ2-1; D is possibly TRBD1 (5 bases). V gave up 5 bases and J gave up 6 bases, with 9 bases separating them. CDR1 is SGHRS, CDR2 YFSETQ, per germline. The CDR3 totals 12 residues.